The 23 T cell receptor beta chains below all came from one sample that was sequenced in a study of cytomegalovirus exposure and HLA in healthy donors. The table came from immunoSEQ multiplex PCR; TCRdb's copy has only in-frame clones and leaves some out. Of about 120,000 clones listed, about 88% are singletons. The specimen was PBMCs. The receptors shown here come from a woman aged 18-35 years in good health and CMV-seronegative.

This sequence joins TRBV4-2 and TRBJ2-3, with 9 bases aligning to TRBD2. Germline loops: CDR1 LGHNA, CDR2 YNFKEQ. The CDR3 covers 18 residues. With V trimmed by 4 bases and J by 1 base, 12 bases remained unmatched. CDR3 bases: TGTGCCAGCAGCCGCTATTCCATTGGCGGGGGGGGCACAGATACGCAGTATTTT. Protein: CASSRYSIGGGGTDTQYF.

The chain links TRBV14 to TRBJ2-3; D perhaps matches TRBD2 (5 bases). Germline CDR1 is SGHDN and CDR2 is FVKESK. V lost 6 bases, J lost 2 bases, and 15 bases lay in between. CDR3 length: 15 residues. CDR3 DNA: TGTGCCAGCAGTCCAAGCGGTTTGAACACAGATACGCAGTATTTT. It is translated as CASSPSGLNTDTQYF.

The genes are TRBV25-1 and TRBJ2-5, with D maybe TRBD1 (6 bases). Between the trimmed V and J ends, which lost 4 bases and 5 bases, there was a span of 11 bases. The CDR3 is made up of 13 amino acids. Germline CDR1 is MGHDK and CDR2 is SYGVNS. The CDR3 nucleotides are TGTGCCAGCAGTGCACAGGGAAGGGAGACCCAGTACTTC. This encodes CASSAQGRETQYF.

The gene calls are TRBV7-9 and TRBJ2-1; 7 nucleotides align to TRBD1. The germline V gene encodes CDR1 SEHNR and CDR2 FQNEAQ (reference sequence). Germline trimming cut 7 bases from V and 0 bases from J; bases unmatched to any gene: 6. This CDR3 is 15 amino acids long. Written as DNA, the CDR3 is TGTGCCAGCACCGTGACAGGGAGCTCCTACAATGAGCAGTTCTTC. Amino acids: CASTVTGSSYNEQFF.

V and J are TRBV7-8 and TRBJ1-1; 9 bases align to TRBD1. Germline trimming cut 2 bases from V and 5 bases from J; bases unmatched to any gene: 9. CDR1 SGHVS and CDR2 FQNEAQ come from the germline V gene. The length of the CDR3 is 16 residues. As DNA, the CDR3 is TGTGCCAGCAGCTTAAGGAACAGGGGGCTAGGGACTGAAGCTTTCTTT. Encoded protein: CASSLRNRGLGTEAFF.

This rearrangement joins TRBV7-9 to TRBJ1-3; D call uncertain. Germline assignment: CDR1 SEHNR and CDR2 FQNEAQ (reference sequence). This CDR3 has 15 residues. Trimming stripped 2 bases from V and 0 bases from J, with 8 bases between. As DNA, the CDR3 is TGTGCCAGCAGCTTACTGGGCATCTCTGGAAACACCATATATTTT. Its translation: CASSLLGISGNTIYF.

The J gene is TRBJ2-5, the V gene TRBV2, with D possibly being TRBD2 (6 bases). V was clipped by 5 bases and J by 4 bases, with 17 bases between them. Per germline, CDR1 SNHLY and CDR2 FYNNEI. This CDR3 region has 15 residues. The DNA for the CDR3 is TGTGCCAGCAGTCCTTTCGACGGGAGTCCAGAGACCCAGTACTTC. It encodes CASSPFDGSPETQYF.

This chain joins TRBV2 and TRBJ2-6; D is unresolved. In germline, CDR1 is SNHLY, CDR2 FYNNEI. CDR3 size: 14 residues. V shed 9 bases and J shed 0 bases, with 9 bases lying between them. The CDR3 sequence is CASHRDSGANVLTF. In DNA, the CDR3 is TGTGCCAGTCACAGAGACTCTGGGGCCAACGTCCTGACTTTC.

The chain joins TRBV30 to TRBJ1-2; 10 nucleotides align to TRBD1. The CDR3 has 13 amino acids. Germline V lookup: CDR1 GTSNPN, CDR2 SVGIG (reference sequence). V was clipped by 3 bases and J by 8 bases; unmatched bases: 6. Written as DNA, the CDR3 is TGTGCCTGGAGCCCGACAGGGGGCGAGGGCTACACCTTC. Its translation: CAWSPTGGEGYTF.

The rearrangement joins TRBV4-3 to TRBJ2-3; 13 bases fit TRBD2. Germline assignment: CDR1 LGHNA and CDR2 YSLEER. V shed 1 base and J 2 bases; nucleotides not matched to a gene: 9. The CDR3 is 19 amino acids. The CDR3 DNA reads TGCGCCAGCAGCCAAGGGGCCTCGACTAGCGGGAGGCCCACAGATACGCAGTATTTT. Residues: CASSQGASTSGRPTDTQYF.

V gene TRBV6-1 combines with J gene TRBJ2-7; possibly TRBD1 for D (6 bases). This CDR3 contains 13 residues. V was shortened by 3 bases and J by 2 bases, with 8 bases between the two germline ends. Germline V gene sequence: CDR1 MNHNS, CDR2 SASEGT. The DNA for the CDR3 is TGTGCCAGCAGTGATGGGACAACCTACGAGCAGTACGTC. The encoded protein is CASSDGTTYEQYV.

The chain is built from TRBV7-9 and TRBJ2-6; 9 bases map to TRBD2. CDR3 length: 18 amino acids. Germline assignment: CDR1 SEHNR and CDR2 FQNEAQ (reference sequence). J lost 0 bases, V lost 5 bases, and 8 bases had no gene match. CDR3 bases: TGTGCCAGCAGCCCGAGGGGTAGCGGGAGCTCTGGGGCCAACGTCCTGACTTTC. Amino acids: CASSPRGSGSSGANVLTF.

This sequence joins TRBV28 and TRBJ1-5; 9 bases agree with TRBD1. The CDR3 has 12 amino acids. The V gene's germline CDR1 is MDHEN and CDR2 SYDVKM. V dropped 6 bases and J dropped 8; count of bases not matched to a gene: 2. CDR3 nucleotide sequence: TGTGCCAGCAGGTGGACAGGGGAGCCCCAGCATTTT. Residues: CASRWTGEPQHF.

The J gene is TRBJ1-5, the V gene TRBV18, with 9 bases fitting TRBD1. The CDR3 runs to 14 residues. Germline CDR1 reads KGHSH; CDR2 reads LQKENI. V was pared by 6 bases and J by 5 bases, with 5 bases of the junction left unmatched. The CDR3 region has the DNA TGTGCCAGCTCGGGGACAGGGTTCGATCAGCCCCAGCATTTT. Translation gives CASSGTGFDQPQHF.

The J gene is TRBJ1-5, the V gene TRBV28; D unresolved. The V and J ends lost 4 bases and 1 base respectively, with 8 bases between them. Germline V gene lookup returns CDR1 MDHEN and CDR2 SYDVKM. The CDR3 is made up of 14 amino acids. CDR3 DNA sequence: TGTGCCAGCAGTTATCAGCGGAGCAATCAGCCCCAGCATTTT. Amino acids: CASSYQRSNQPQHF.

The CDR3 coding sequence is TGCAGCGTTGGTACGGGGAACGAGCAGTACTTC. This codes for CSVGTGNEQYF. The chain uses TRBV29-1 and TRBJ2-7; weak D call: TRBD2 (5 bases). The CDR3 sequence is 11 residues long. Trimming took off 4 bases at V and 5 bases at J, with 9 bases between the two ends. Germline V gene sequence: CDR1 SQVTM, CDR2 ANQGSEA.

The V and J genes are TRBV27 and TRBJ2-7; 11 positions match TRBD1. V was clipped by 3 bases and J by 6 bases; unmatched bases: 7. This CDR3 region has 15 residues. Germline V lookup: CDR1 MNHEY, CDR2 SMNVEV (reference sequence). In nucleotides, the CDR3 is TGTGCCAGCAGTTTGCCGGGACAGGGGGGAAGCGAGCAGTACTTC. Translated: CASSLPGQGGSEQYF.

In the case of this clone: In this CDR3 the conserved last residue, phenylalanine or tryptophan, is missing, so a read error is likely. The limits of the CDR3 on the DNA are not certain, so only TCRdb's listed CDR3 is given. The CDR3 loop is CSGNTGGGYTC. The chain uses TRBV20-1 and TRBJ1-2; TRBD1 was called by the table and not checked on the DNA. The CDR3 spans 11 residues, counting both ends. CDR1 is DFQATT, CDR2 SNEGSKA, per germline (reference sequence).

This chain connects TRBV11-2 to TRBJ2-7, with D hard to call. The CDR3 spans 13 residues. Per germline, CDR1 SGHAT and CDR2 FQNNGV. The germline V and J ends were trimmed by 1 base and 4 bases, with 8 bases remaining between them. The CDR3: CASSLGQEYEQYF. DNA of the CDR3: TGTGCCAGCAGCTTAGGGCAGGAATACGAGCAGTACTTC.

The chain couples TRBV19 to TRBJ2-7, with 10 bases identical to TRBD2. With V trimmed by 5 bases and J by 4 bases, 8 bases remained unmatched. CDR3 length: 15 amino acids. Germline loops: CDR1 LNHDA, CDR2 SQIVND (reference sequence). CDR3 nucleotide sequence: TGTGCCAGTAGTCTTCAAGCGGGAGGGCGATACGAGCAGTACTTC. It specifies CASSLQAGGRYEQYF.

The CDR3 DNA is TGTGCCAGCAGCTTGACAGCCTATGGCTACACCTTC. The encoded protein is CASSLTAYGYTF. This sequence joins TRBV5-6 and TRBJ1-2; D remains unclear. CDR3 size: 12 residues. V shed 1 base and J shed 4 bases, with 5 bases lying between them. Germline V gene lookup returns CDR1 SGHDT and CDR2 YYEEEE. The whole variable domain, remainder taken from reference TRBV5-6 and TRBJ1-2, is DAGVTQSPTHLIKTRGQQVTLRCSPKSGHDTVSWYQQALGQGPQFIFQYYEEEERQRGNFPDRFSGHQFPNYSSELNVNALLLGDSALYLCASSLTAYGYTFGSGTRLTVV.

This clone was seen only once. The chain joins TRBV28 to TRBJ1-5; D is perhaps TRBD1 (6 bases). V lost 5 bases and J 1 base, leaving 9 bases between the germline ends. The CDR3 sequence is 14 residues long. CDR1 MDHEN and CDR2 SYDVKM come from the germline V gene. The CDR3: CASSGGASNQPQHF. The DNA for the CDR3 is TGTGCCAGCAGTGGGGGGGCCAGCAATCAGCCCCAGCATTTT.

This clone was recorded only once. The V and J genes are TRBV7-2 and TRBJ2-1; D is ambiguous. There are 14 residues in the CDR3. The germline V and J ends were trimmed by 4 bases and 1 base, with 8 bases remaining between them. Germline lookup yields CDR1 SGHTA and CDR2 FQGNSA. CDR3 loop: CASSSEQSYNEQFF. The CDR3 DNA follows: TGTGCCAGCAGCTCGGAGCAATCCTACAATGAGCAGTTCTTC.